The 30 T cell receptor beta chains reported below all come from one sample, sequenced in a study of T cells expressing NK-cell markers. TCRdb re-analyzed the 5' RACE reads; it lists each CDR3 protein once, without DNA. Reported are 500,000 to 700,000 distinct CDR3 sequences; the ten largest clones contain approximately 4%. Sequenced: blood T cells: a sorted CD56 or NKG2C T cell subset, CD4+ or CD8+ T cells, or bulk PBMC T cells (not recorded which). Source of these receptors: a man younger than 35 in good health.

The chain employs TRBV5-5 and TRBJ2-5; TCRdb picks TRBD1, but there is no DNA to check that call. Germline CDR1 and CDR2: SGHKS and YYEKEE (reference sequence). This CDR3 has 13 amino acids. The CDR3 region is CASSFGRAETQYF.

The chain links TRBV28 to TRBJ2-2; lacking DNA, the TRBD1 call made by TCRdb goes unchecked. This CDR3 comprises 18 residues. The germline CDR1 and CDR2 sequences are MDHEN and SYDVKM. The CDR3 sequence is CASSLLFGQDSNTGELFF.

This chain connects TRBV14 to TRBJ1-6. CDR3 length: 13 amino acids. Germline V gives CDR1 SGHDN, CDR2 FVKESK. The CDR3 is CASSHDSQSPLHF.

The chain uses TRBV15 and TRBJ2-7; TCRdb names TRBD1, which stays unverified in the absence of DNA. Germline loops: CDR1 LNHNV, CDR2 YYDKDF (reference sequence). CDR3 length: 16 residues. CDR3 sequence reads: CATSRDLNRVIDEQYF.

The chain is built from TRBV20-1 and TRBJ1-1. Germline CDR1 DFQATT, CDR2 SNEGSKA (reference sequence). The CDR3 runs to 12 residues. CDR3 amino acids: CSARNQATGAFF.

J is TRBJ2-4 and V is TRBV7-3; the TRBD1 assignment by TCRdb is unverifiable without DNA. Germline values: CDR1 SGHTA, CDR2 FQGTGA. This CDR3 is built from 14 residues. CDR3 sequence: CASSSGQKRDIQYF.

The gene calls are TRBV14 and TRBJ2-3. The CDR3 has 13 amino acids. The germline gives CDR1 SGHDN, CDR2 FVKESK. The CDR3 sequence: CASSQTYTDTQYF.

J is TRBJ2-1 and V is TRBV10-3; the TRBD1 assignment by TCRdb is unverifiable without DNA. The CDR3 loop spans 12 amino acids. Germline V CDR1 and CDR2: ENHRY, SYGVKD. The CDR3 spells CAISGGAEGEFF.

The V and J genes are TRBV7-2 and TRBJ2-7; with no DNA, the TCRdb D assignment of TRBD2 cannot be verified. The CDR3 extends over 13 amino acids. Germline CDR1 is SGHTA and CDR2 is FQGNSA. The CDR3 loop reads CASSLVVSREQYF.

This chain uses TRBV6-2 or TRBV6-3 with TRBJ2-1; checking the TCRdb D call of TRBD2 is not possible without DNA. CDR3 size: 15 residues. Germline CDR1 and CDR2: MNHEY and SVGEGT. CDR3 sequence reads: CASLTGTRSYNEQFF.

CDR3 sequence: CASSPQGRGYQPQHF. This rearrangement joins TRBV27 to TRBJ1-5; the TCRdb call, TRBD1, lacks DNA for checking. Per the germline V gene, CDR1 is MNHEY and CDR2 is SMNVEV (reference sequence). This CDR3 has 15 residues.

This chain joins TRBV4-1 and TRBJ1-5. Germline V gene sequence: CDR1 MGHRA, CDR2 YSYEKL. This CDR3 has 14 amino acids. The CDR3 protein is CASSPLVVNQPQHF.

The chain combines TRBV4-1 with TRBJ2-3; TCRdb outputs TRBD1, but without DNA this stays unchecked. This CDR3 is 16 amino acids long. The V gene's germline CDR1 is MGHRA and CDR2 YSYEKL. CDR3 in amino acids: CASSQDDLPGADTQYF.

The CDR3 loop reads CASSLFRGRGGSYNEQFF. The chain uses TRBV12-3 or TRBV12-4 and TRBJ2-1; TCRdb selects TRBD1, and the lack of DNA leaves this call unchecked. The CDR3 is 18 amino acids.

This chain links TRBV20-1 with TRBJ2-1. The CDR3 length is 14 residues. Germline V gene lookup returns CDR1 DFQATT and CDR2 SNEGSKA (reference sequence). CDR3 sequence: CSASAILTLNEQFF.

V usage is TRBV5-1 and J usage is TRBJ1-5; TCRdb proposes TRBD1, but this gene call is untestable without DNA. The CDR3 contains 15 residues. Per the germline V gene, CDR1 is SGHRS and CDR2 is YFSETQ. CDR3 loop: CASSPYGGREQPQHF. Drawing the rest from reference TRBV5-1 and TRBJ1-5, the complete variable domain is KAGVTQTPRYLIKTRGQQVTLSCSPISGHRSVSWYQQTPGQGLQFLFEYFSETQRNKGNFPGRFSGRQFSNSRSEMNVSTLELGDSALYLCASSPYGGREQPQHFGDGTRLSIL.

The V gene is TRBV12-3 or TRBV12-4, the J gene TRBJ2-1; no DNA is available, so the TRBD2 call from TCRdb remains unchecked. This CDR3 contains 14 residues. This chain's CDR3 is CASSPGLTINEQFF.

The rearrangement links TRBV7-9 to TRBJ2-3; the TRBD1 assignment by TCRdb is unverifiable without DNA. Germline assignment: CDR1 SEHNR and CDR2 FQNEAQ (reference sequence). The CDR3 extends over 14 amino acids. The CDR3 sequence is CASSWDIPTDTQYF.

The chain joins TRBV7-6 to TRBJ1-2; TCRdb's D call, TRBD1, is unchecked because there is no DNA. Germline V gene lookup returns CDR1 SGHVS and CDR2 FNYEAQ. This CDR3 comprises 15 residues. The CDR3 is CASSQPGDSNYGYTF.

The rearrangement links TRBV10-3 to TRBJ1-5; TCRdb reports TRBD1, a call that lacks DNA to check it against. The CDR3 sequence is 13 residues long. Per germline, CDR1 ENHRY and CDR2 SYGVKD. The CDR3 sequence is CARSRGPNQPQHF.

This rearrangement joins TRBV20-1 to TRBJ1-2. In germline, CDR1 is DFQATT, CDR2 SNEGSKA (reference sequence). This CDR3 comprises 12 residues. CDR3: CSARPQAYGYTF.

CDR3 sequence: CASSLVSGPRDEQFF. The chain carries TRBV27 and TRBJ2-1; TCRdb indicates TRBD2, and absent DNA this call remains unverified. The germline V gene encodes CDR1 MNHEY and CDR2 SMNVEV (reference sequence). This CDR3 is 15 amino acids long.

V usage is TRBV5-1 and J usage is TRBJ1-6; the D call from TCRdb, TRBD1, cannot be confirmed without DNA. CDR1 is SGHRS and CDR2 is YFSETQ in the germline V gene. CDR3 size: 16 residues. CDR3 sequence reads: CASSPGDRGGYSPLHF.

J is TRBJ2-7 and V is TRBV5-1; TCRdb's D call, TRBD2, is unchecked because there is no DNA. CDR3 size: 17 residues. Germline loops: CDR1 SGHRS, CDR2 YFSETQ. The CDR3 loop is CASSLVALAGVTYEQYF. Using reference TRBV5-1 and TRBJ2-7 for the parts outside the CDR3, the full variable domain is KAGVTQTPRYLIKTRGQQVTLSCSPISGHRSVSWYQQTPGQGLQFLFEYFSETQRNKGNFPGRFSGRQFSNSRSEMNVSTLELGDSALYLCASSLVALAGVTYEQYFGPGTRLTVT.

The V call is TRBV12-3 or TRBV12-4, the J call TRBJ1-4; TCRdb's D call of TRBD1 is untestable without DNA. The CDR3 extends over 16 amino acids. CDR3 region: CASSPTGGRRNEKLFF.

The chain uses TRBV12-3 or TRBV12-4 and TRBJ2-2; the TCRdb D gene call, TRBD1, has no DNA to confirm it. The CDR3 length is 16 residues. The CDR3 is CASSFGLAGHTGELFF.

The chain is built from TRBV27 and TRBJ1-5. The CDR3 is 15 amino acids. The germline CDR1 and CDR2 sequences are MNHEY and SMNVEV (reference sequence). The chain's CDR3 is CASSLRQGGGQPQHF.

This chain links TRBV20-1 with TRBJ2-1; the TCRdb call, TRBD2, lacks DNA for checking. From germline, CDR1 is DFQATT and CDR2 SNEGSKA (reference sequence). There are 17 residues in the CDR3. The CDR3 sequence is CSAFSIPSGFSYNEQFF.

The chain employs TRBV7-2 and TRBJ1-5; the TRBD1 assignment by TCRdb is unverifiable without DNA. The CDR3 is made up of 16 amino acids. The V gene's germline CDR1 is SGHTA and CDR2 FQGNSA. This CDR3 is CASSPGMGRSNQPQHF.

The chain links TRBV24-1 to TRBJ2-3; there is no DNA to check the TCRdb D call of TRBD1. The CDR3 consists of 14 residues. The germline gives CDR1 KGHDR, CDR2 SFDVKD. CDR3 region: CATSDRRERDTQYF.